The 17 T cell receptor beta chains reported below all come from one sample, sequenced in a study of T cell repertoires in cytomegalovirus infection. TCRdb called the reads again in MiXCR, with one record for every CDR3 protein. The sample has roughly 280,000 distinct CDR3 sequences, approximately 9.2% seen once; the top ten hold about 15%. Source material: PBMCs. These receptors all stem from a human donor in good health (CMV status not recorded). Some clones in this sample may be carry-over from other donors' samples.

This clonotype has a count of ten or more. This chain uses TRBV7-2 with TRBJ2-7; tentative D call: TRBD1 (5 bases). V lost 4 bases and J 3 bases, leaving 16 bases between the germline ends. CDR1 SGHTA and CDR2 FQGNSA come from the germline V gene. This CDR3 is built from 15 residues. CDR3 loop: CASSSQGVILYEQYF. Here the CDR3 DNA reads TGTGCCAGCAGCTCCCAGGGCGTGATCCTCTACGAGCAGTACTTC.

Points on this clonotype: This may arise from a read error, as a much more abundant clone is one base away. V usage is TRBV10-1 and J usage is TRBJ2-1, with 11 positions matching TRBD2. Germline values: CDR1 WNHNN, CDR2 SYGVQD (reference sequence). CDR3 size: 14 residues. This chain's CDR3 is CTSSVGLAGGEQFF. In nucleotides, the CDR3 is TGCACCAGCAGTGTAGGACTAGCGGGCGGTGAGCAGTTCTTC.

This clonotype showed up just a few times. This chain connects TRBV6-6 to TRBJ2-2; TRBD1 or TRBD2 may be the D gene (5 bases each). Germline CDR1 MNHNY, CDR2 SVGAGI (reference sequence). The CDR3 loop spans 12 amino acids. The V and J ends lost 5 bases and 4 bases respectively, with 5 bases between them. The CDR3 nucleotides read TGTGCCAGCAGTGGGGGCACCGGGGAGCTGTTTTTT. Encoded protein: CASSGGTGELFF.

This clonotype was found many times. This chain connects TRBV7-2 to TRBJ1-3; D is unresolved. This CDR3 has 16 residues. V was pared by 5 bases and J by 2 bases, with 16 bases between. Germline V gives CDR1 SGHTA, CDR2 FQGNSA. The CDR3 loop reads CASSPQGGFTGNTIYF. Written as DNA, the CDR3 is TGTGCCAGCAGCCCCCAAGGTGGTTTCACTGGAAACACCATATATTTT.

In this sample, this clonotype turned up many times. V is TRBV9 and J is TRBJ2-6; weak D call: TRBD1 (5 bases). This CDR3 is 15 amino acids long. Germline-derived CDR1 and CDR2 are SGDLS and YYNGEE. V lost 0 bases and J lost 1, with 5 bases in between. The DNA of the CDR3 is TGTGCCAGCAGCGTAGCAGGGTCTGGGGCCAACGTCCTGACTTTC. Protein sequence: CASSVAGSGANVLTF.

This clonotype was picked up many times. The genes are TRBV7-2 and TRBJ2-5; TRBD2 is a possible D gene (7 bases). The length of the CDR3 is 15 residues. V dropped 1 base and J dropped 4 bases, with 13 bases sitting between them. Germline V lookup: CDR1 SGHTA, CDR2 FQGNSA. CDR3 region: CASSLGAGAPETQYF. The CDR3 nucleotides are TGTGCCAGCAGCTTAGGTGCGGGGGCGCCAGAGACCCAGTACTTC.

This clonotype was counted many times. V gene TRBV27 combines with J gene TRBJ1-2; 8 nucleotides agree with TRBD1. This CDR3 region has 14 residues. Germline CDR1 and CDR2: MNHEY and SMNVEV (reference sequence). With V trimmed by 5 bases and J by 4 bases, 6 bases remained unmatched. The CDR3 DNA is TGTGCCAGCAGTCTCGGACAGGGCTTCTATGGCTACACCTTC. Residues: CASSLGQGFYGYTF.

The CDR3 region is CASSFGQGRGEQYF. CDR3 DNA sequence: TGTGCCAGCAGCTTCGGACAGGGGAGGGGAGAGCAGTACTTC. The V gene is TRBV7-9, the J gene TRBJ2-7; 9 positions match TRBD1. Germline trimming cut 3 bases from V and 7 bases from J; bases unmatched to any gene: 7. CDR3 length equals 14 residues. In germline, CDR1 is SEHNR, CDR2 FQNEAQ (reference sequence). Combining the CDR3 with reference TRBV7-9 and TRBJ2-7 gives the whole variable domain DTGVSQNPRHKITKRGQNVTFRCDPISEHNRLYWYRQTLGQGPEFLTYFQNEAQLEKSRLLSDRFSAERPKGSFSTLEIQRTEQGDSAMYLCASSFGQGRGEQYFGPGTRLTVT.

The genes are TRBV29-1 and TRBJ1-1, with D possibly TRBD1 on 5 matching bases. The V end lost 2 bases, the J end lost 0 bases, and 13 bases lay between the germline ends. This CDR3 contains 15 residues. CDR1 SQVTM and CDR2 ANQGSEA come from the germline V gene. In DNA, the CDR3 is TGCAGCGTTGAATCAGGGTTTGGACTGAACACTGAAGCTTTCTTT. Its translation: CSVESGFGLNTEAFF.

The chain carries TRBV7-2 and TRBJ1-4, with unresolved D. Germline CDR1 is SGHTA and CDR2 is FQGNSA. V was shortened by 7 bases and J by 1 base, with 13 bases between the two germline ends. This CDR3 region has 15 residues. The CDR3 DNA is TGTGCCAGCAACCTCCTCGGGCTAACTAATGAAAAACTGTTTTTT. Protein product: CASNLLGLTNEKLFF.

The rearrangement uses TRBV20-1 and TRBJ2-5, with D perhaps TRBD1 or TRBD2 (6 bases each). Germline V gene sequence: CDR1 DFQATT, CDR2 SNEGSKA (reference sequence). The CDR3 runs 13 residues. V lost 0 bases to trimming and J lost 7 bases, with 12 bases between them. CDR3 sequence: CSARDEGGWTQYF. CDR3 nucleotides: TGCAGTGCTAGAGACGAGGGGGGATGGACCCAGTACTTC.

This clonotype was seen ten or more times. This chain joins TRBV7-2 and TRBJ2-5; 10 bases line up with TRBD2. CDR3 length equals 14 residues. The trim removed 4 bases at V and 5 bases at J, leaving 4 bases unmatched. Germline loops: CDR1 SGHTA, CDR2 FQGNSA. The CDR3 DNA follows: TGTGCCAGCAGCTCAGCGGGGGGGCCGGAGACCCAGTACTTC. Translating gives CASSSAGGPETQYF. The full variable domain, with the rest looked up from reference TRBV7-2 and TRBJ2-5, is GAGVSQSPSNKVTEKGKDVELRCDPISGHTALYWYRQSLGQGLEFLIYFQGNSAPDKSGLPSDRFSAERTGGSVSTLTIQRTQQEDSAVYLCASSSAGGPETQYFGPGTRLLVL.

The J gene is TRBJ2-1, the V gene TRBV6-2 or TRBV6-3; the D gene could be TRBD1 or TRBD2 (5 bases each). The CDR3 consists of 13 residues. Germline V gives CDR1 MNHEY, CDR2 SVGEGT. V lost 8 bases and J lost 6, with 14 bases in between. The CDR3 spells CASDRGALNEQFF. The CDR3 DNA sequence: TGTGCCAGCGACCGAGGGGCACTCAATGAGCAGTTCTTC.

This clonotype was seen at least ten times. The genes are TRBV7-2 and TRBJ2-2; TRBD2 matches at 9 bases. V was pared by 4 bases and J by 0 bases, with 0 bases of the junction left unmatched. Germline CDR1 reads SGHTA; CDR2 reads FQGNSA. This CDR3 has 15 residues. CDR3 sequence: CASSSSGANTGELFF. The CDR3 DNA sequence: TGTGCCAGCAGCTCTAGCGGGGCGAACACCGGGGAGCTGTTTTTT. Complete variable domain (other parts from reference TRBV7-2 and TRBJ2-2): GAGVSQSPSNKVTEKGKDVELRCDPISGHTALYWYRQSLGQGLEFLIYFQGNSAPDKSGLPSDRFSAERTGGSVSTLTIQRTQQEDSAVYLCASSSSGANTGELFFGEGSRLTVL.

This clonotype appeared a few times. The CDR3: CSASHPGEDAETQYF. The CDR3 region has the DNA TGCAGTGCTAGCCACCCCGGGGAGGACGCAGAGACCCAGTACTTC. The chain has TRBV20-1 and TRBJ2-5; a possible D gene is TRBD2 (6 bases). The CDR3 loop spans 15 amino acids. Per germline, CDR1 DFQATT and CDR2 SNEGSKA (reference sequence). Trimming shortened V by 3 bases and J by 4 bases, and 18 bases separated the two germline ends.

The genes are TRBV4-3 and TRBJ1-2; no clear D. Looked up from germline, CDR1 is LGHNA and CDR2 is YSLEER. CDR3 length: 15 residues. The V and J ends lost 0 bases and 8 bases respectively, with 16 bases between them. This CDR3 reads CASSQETADPLGYTF. CDR3 coding DNA: TGCGCCAGCAGCCAAGAGACGGCCGACCCCCTAGGCTACACCTTC.

This clonotype was picked up many times. This rearrangement joins TRBV4-2 to TRBJ2-1; 11 bases map to TRBD2. V was pared by 0 bases and J by 6 bases, with 10 bases of the junction left unmatched. This CDR3 is built from 18 residues. CDR1 LGHNA and CDR2 YNFKEQ come from the germline V gene. For the CDR3, the DNA is TGTGCCAGCAGCCAAGAAGGGCTAGCGGGGGGACCCCTCAATGAGCAGTTCTTC. It is translated as CASSQEGLAGGPLNEQFF.